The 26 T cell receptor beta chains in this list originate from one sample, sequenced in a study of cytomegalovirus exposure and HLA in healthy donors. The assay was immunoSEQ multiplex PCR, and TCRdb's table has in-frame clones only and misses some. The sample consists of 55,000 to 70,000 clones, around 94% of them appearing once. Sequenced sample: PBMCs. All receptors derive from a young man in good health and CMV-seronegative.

The CDR3 here is CASSLAGVGGGELFF. The CDR3 DNA reads TGTGCCAGCAGTTTAGCGGGAGTAGGAGGCGGGGAGCTGTTTTTT. This chain connects TRBV28 to TRBJ2-2; 7 bases map to TRBD2. The CDR3 is made up of 15 amino acids. The germline V gene has CDR1 MDHEN and CDR2 SYDVKM. Germline trimming cut 2 bases from V and 7 bases from J; bases unmatched to any gene: 7.

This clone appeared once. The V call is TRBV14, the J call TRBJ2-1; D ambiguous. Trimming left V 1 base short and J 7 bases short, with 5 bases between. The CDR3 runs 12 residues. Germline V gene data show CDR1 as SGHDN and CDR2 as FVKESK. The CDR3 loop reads CASSQGRNEQFF. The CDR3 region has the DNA TGTGCCAGCAGCCAAGGCAGAAATGAGCAGTTCTTC.

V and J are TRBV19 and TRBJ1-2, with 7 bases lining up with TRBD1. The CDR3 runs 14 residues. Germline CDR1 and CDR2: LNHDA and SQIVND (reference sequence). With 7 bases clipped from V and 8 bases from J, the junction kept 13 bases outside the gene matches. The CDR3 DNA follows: TGTGCCAGTACCACCAAGGAGGGGGCGGGAGGCTACACCTTC. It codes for CASTTKEGAGGYTF.

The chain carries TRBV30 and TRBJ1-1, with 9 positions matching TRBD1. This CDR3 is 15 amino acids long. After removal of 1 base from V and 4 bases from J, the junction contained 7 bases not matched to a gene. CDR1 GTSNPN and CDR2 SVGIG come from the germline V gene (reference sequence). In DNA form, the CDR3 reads TGTGCCTGGAGTGCTACAGGGGGCGCCGGCACTGAAGCTTTCTTT. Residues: CAWSATGGAGTEAFF.

CDR3: CASSLDRTEETQYF. CDR3 sequence (DNA): TGTGCCAGCAGCTTAGATCGTACAGAAGAGACCCAGTACTTC. This chain links TRBV11-2 with TRBJ2-5; no firm D call. Germline CDR1 and CDR2: SGHAT and FQNNGV. Trimming took 0 bases from V and 3 from J, leaving 8 bases between them. This CDR3 comprises 14 residues.

CDR3: CASSFTGTGGVYEQYF. The CDR3 coding sequence is TGTGCCAGCAGCTTTACCGGGACAGGGGGTGTCTACGAGCAGTACTTC. The chain employs TRBV5-5 and TRBJ2-7, with 11 nucleotides matching TRBD1. Germline V lookup: CDR1 SGHKS, CDR2 YYEKEE (reference sequence). The CDR3 is 16 amino acids. V was pared by 2 bases and J by 3 bases, with 7 bases of the junction left unmatched.

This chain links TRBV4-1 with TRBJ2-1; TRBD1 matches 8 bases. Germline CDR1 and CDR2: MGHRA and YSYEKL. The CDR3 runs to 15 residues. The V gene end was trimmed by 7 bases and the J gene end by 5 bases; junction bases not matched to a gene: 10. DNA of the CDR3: TGCGCCAGCACCACAGGGGGATCCTTTCACAATGAGCAGTTCTTC. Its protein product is CASTTGGSFHNEQFF.

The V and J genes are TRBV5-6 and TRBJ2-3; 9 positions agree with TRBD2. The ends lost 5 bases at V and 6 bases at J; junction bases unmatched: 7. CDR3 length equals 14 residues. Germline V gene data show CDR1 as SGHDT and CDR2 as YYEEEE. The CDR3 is CASRPLAGSDTQYF. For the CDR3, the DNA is TGTGCCAGCAGGCCCCTAGCGGGATCCGATACGCAGTATTTT. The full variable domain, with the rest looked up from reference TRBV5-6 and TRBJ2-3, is DAGVTQSPTHLIKTRGQQVTLRCSPKSGHDTVSWYQQALGQGPQFIFQYYEEEERQRGNFPDRFSGHQFPNYSSELNVNALLLGDSALYLCASRPLAGSDTQYFGPGTRLTVL.

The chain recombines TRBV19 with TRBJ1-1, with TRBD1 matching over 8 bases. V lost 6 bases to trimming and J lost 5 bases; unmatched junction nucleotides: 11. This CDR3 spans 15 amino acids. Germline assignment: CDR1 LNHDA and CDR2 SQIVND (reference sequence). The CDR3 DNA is TGTGCCAGTAGAGCCCCCGACAGGGGAAGGACTGAAGCTTTCTTT. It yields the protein CASRAPDRGRTEAFF.

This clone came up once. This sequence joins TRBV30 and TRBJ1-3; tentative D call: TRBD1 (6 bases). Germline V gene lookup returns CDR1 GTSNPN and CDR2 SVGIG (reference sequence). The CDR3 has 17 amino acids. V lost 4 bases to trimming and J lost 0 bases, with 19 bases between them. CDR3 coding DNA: TGTGCCTGGACCCGGGGGGGGGCAGGCGGCTCTGGAAACACCATATATTTT. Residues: CAWTRGGAGGSGNTIYF.

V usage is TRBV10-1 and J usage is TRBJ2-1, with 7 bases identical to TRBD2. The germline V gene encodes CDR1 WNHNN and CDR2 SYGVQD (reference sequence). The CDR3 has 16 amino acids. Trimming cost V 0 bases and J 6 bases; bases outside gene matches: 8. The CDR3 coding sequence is TGCGCCAGCAGTGAGTCGGGGGAGGGCCGAGGCAATGAGCAGTTCTTC. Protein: CASSESGEGRGNEQFF.

The CDR3 loop reads CASSRRTSGSVGGRCTNTGELFF. The CDR3 region has the DNA TGTGCCAGCAGCCGACGGACTAGCGGGAGTGTGGGCGGTCGTTGTACGAACACCGGGGAGCTGTTTTTT. V is TRBV4-2 and J is TRBJ2-2; the match to TRBD2 covers 13 bases. Germline trimming cut 4 bases from V and 0 bases from J; bases unmatched to any gene: 20. Germline CDR1 LGHNA, CDR2 YNFKEQ. The CDR3 has 23 residues.

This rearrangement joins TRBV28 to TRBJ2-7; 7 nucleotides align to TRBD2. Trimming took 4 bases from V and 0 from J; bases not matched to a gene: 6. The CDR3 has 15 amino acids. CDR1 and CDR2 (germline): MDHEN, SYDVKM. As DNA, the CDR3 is TGTGCCAGCAGTTCCCTAGCGGCAAGCTCCTACGAGCAGTACTTC. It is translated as CASSSLAASSYEQYF. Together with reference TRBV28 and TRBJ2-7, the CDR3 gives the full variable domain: DVKVTQSSRYLVKRTGEKVFLECVQDMDHENMFWYRQDPGLGLRLIYFSYDVKMKEKGDIPEGYSVSREKKERFSLILESASTNQTSMYLCASSSLAASSYEQYFGPGTRLTVT.

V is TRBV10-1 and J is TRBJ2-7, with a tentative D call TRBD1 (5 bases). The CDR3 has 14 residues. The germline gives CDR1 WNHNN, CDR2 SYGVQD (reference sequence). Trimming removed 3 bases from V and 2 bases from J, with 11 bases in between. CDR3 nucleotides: TGCGCCAGCAGTGATGTAGGGGAAACCTACGAGCAGTACTTC. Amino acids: CASSDVGETYEQYF.

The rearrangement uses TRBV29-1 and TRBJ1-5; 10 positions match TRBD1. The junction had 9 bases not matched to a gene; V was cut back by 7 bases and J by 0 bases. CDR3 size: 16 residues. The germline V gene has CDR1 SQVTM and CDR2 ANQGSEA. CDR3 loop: CSATTGGDYSNQPQHF. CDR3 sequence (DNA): TGCAGCGCTACGACAGGGGGCGACTATAGCAATCAGCCCCAGCATTTT. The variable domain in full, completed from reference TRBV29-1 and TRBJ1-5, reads SAVISQKPSRDICQRGTSLTIQCQVDSQVTMMFWYRQQPGQSLTLIATANQGSEATYESGFVIDKFPISRPNLTFSTLTVSNMSPEDSSIYLCSATTGGDYSNQPQHFGDGTRLSIL.

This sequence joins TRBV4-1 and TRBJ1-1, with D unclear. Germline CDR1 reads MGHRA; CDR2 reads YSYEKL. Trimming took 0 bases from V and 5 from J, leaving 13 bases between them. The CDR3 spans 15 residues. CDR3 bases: TGCGCCAGCAGCCAAGAAAGGATACGAGGTACTGAAGCTTTCTTT. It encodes CASSQERIRGTEAFF.

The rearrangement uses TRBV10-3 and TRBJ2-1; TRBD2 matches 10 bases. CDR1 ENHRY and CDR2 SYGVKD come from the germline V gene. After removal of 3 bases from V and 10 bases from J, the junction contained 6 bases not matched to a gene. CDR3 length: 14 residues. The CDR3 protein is CAISDKEGLAEQFF. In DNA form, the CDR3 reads TGTGCCATCAGTGATAAGGAGGGACTAGCGGAGCAGTTCTTC.

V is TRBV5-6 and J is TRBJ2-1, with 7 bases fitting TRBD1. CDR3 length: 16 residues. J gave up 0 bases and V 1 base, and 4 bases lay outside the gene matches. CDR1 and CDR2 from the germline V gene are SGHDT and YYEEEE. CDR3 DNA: TGTGCCAGCAGCTTGATGGGACAGAGCTCCTACAATGAGCAGTTCTTC. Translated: CASSLMGQSSYNEQFF. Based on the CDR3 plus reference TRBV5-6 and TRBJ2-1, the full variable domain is DAGVTQSPTHLIKTRGQQVTLRCSPKSGHDTVSWYQQALGQGPQFIFQYYEEEERQRGNFPDRFSGHQFPNYSSELNVNALLLGDSALYLCASSLMGQSSYNEQFFGPGTRLTVL.

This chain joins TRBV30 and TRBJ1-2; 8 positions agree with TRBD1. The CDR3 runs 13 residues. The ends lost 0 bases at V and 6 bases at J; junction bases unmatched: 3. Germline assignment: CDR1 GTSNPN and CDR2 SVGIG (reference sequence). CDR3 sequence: CAWSVQTGDGYTF. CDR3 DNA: TGTGCCTGGAGTGTACAGACAGGGGATGGCTACACCTTC.

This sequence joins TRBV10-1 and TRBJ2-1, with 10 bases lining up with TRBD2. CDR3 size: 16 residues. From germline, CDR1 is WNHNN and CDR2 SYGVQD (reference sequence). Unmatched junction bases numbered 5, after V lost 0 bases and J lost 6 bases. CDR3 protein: CASSESFLAGVNEQFF. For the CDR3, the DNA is TGCGCCAGCAGTGAGTCATTCCTAGCGGGAGTCAATGAGCAGTTCTTC.

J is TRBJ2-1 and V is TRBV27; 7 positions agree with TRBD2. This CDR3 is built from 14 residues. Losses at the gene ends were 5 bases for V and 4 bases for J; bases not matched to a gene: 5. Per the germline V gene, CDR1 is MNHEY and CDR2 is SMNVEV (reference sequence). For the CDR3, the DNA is TGTGCCAGCAGTGGGGAGCGGGATTACAATGAGCAGTTCTTC. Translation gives CASSGERDYNEQFF.

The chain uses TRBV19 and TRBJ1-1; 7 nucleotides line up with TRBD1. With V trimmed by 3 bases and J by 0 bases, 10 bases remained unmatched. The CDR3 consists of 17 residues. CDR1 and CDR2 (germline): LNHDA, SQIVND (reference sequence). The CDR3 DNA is TGTGCCAGTAGTATTAGGCAGGGACAGCTAATGAACACTGAAGCTTTCTTT. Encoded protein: CASSIRQGQLMNTEAFF.

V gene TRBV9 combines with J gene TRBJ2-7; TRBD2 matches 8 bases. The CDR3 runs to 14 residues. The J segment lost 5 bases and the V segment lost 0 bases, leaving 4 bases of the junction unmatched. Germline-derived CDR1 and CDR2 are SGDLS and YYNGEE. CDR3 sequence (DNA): TGTGCCAGCAGCGTAGGGGGACTAGGAGACGAGCAGTACTTC. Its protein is CASSVGGLGDEQYF.

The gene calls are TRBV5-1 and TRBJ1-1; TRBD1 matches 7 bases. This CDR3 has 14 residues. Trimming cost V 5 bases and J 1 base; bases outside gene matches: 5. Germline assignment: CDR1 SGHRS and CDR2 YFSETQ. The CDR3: CASRAGTANTEAFF. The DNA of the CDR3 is TGCGCCAGCAGGGCCGGGACAGCGAACACTGAAGCTTTCTTT.

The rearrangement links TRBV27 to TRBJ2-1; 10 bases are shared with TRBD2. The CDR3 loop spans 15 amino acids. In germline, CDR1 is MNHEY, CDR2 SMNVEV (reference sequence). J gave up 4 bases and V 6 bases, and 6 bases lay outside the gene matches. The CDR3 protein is CASSPTSGAYNEQFF. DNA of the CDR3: TGTGCCAGCAGCCCTACTAGCGGGGCTTACAATGAGCAGTTCTTC.

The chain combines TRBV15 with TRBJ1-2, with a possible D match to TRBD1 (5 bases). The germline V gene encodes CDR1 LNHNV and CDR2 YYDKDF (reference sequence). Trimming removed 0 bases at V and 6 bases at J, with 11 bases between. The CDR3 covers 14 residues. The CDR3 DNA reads TGTGCCACCAGCAGAGATTGGGGAGGGGATGGCTACACCTTC. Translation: CATSRDWGGDGYTF.